This paragraph covers one TCR beta chain sequence. Its matching antigen is unknown. This record belongs to a study of T cell responses to AZD1222 COVID-19 vaccine. Produced via immunoSEQ multiplex PCR; TCRdb's table is partial and in-frame only. The data hold around 100,000 clones, with 75% to 95% observed a single time. Study-level results: Unmutated variant regions are reportedly targeted by nearly half of spike-specific TCRs. Along spike, vaccine-associated CD4 TCRs were found throughout, with dominance at 160-218 and 743-854. Among the donors, most were white British and more were female, and clonal diversity was possibly underestimated.

The CDR3 loop spans 15 amino acids. Per germline, CDR1 SGHNT and CDR2 YYREEE (reference sequence). V gave up 4 bases and J gave up 0 bases, with 10 bases separating them. V gene TRBV5-4 combines with J gene TRBJ2-2; D remains unclear. The source of this sequence is an adult in good health. Sequenced material: peripheral blood, taken on day 0 of AZD1222 vaccination. This CDR3 is CASSAHWANTGELFF. As DNA, the CDR3 is TGTGCCAGCAGCGCCCATTGGGCGAACACCGGGGAGCTGTTTTTT.